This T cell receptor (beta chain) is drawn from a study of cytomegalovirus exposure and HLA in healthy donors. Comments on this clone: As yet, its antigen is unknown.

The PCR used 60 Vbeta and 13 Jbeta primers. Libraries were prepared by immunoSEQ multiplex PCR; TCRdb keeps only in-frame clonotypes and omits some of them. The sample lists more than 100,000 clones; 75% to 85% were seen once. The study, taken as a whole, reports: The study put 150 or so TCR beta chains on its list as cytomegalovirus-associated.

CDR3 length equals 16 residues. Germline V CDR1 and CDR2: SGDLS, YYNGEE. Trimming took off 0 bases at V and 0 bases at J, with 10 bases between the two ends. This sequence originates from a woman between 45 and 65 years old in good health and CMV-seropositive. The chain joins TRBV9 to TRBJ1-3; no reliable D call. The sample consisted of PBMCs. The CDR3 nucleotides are TGTGCCAGCAGCGTAGTCCCCACAGCCTCTGGAAACACCATATATTTT. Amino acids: CASSVVPTASGNTIYF.